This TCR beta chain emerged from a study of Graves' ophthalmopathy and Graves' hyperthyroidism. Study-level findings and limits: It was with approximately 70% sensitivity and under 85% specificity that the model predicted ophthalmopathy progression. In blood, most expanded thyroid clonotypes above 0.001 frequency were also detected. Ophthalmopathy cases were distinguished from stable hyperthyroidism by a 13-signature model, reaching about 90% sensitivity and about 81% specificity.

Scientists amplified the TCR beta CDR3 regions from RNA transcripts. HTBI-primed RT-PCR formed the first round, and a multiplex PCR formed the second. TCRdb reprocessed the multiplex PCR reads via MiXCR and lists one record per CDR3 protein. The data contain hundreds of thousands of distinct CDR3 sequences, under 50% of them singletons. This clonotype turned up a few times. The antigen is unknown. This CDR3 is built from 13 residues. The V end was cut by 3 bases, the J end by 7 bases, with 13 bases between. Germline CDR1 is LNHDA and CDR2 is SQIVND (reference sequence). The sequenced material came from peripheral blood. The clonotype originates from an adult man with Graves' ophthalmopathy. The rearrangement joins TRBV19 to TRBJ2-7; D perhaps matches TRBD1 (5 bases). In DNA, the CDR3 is TGTGCCAGTAGTATTTCCAGGGCGAGGGAGCAGTACTTC. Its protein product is CASSISRAREQYF.